Detailed here is one TCR beta chain. Assay: immunoSEQ multiplex PCR; the TCRdb copy retains only in-frame clones and omits some. The table shows 90,000 or so clones, with about three quarters occurring only once. In germline, CDR1 is SNHLY, CDR2 FYNNEI. The CDR3 is 15 residues long. V lost 6 bases to trimming and J lost 1 base; unmatched junction nucleotides: 5. This sample is part of a study of PD-1 blockade in classical Hodgkin lymphoma. Specified time point: cycle 4 day 1 (C4D1), after 5 to 7 weeks of nivolumab. Following autologous stem cell transplantation, relapse occurred in every patient, and exposure to brentuximab vedotin varied.

The sequence derives from a human donor with classical Hodgkin lymphoma. Sequencing was performed on peripheral blood mononuclear cells (PBMCs), taken before the fourth cycle of nivolumab. The V and J genes are TRBV2 and TRBJ2-3; 9 bases are a match to TRBD2. DNA of the CDR3: TGTGCCAGCAGCCCATCTAGCGGGGGCACAGATACGCAGTATTTT. Residues: CASSPSSGGTDTQYF.